Presented here are 10 T cell receptor beta chains from one specimen sequenced in a study of blood T cell repertoires in COVID-19 (TCRdb year 2020). Libraries were prepared through the immunoSEQ multiplex PCR assay. The immuneACCESS repertoire file appears here via TCRdb, limited to in-frame rearrangements. These files lack a portion of the clones; in checked studies, under half of the deficit traces to unresolved V genes, and the cause of the others is not known. The table for this sample lists a few hundred thousand clones; about 88% of them were counted only once. 6.5% to 9.5% of the sample rests with the top ten. The sequenced sample was PBMCs or T cells enriched from blood (not recorded which). The receptor set was obtained from a woman aged 60-75 years who had recovered from COVID-19.

The gene calls are TRBV14 and TRBJ2-7; maybe TRBD2 (6 bases). Looked up from germline, CDR1 is SGHDN and CDR2 is FVKESK. CDR3 length equals 16 residues. With 2 bases removed from V and 6 bases from J, the gap between germline ends came to 20 bases. CDR3 coding DNA: TGTGCCAGCAGCCAAAGGAGGGGCCACCCGATGCGCGAGCAGTACGTC. It yields the protein CASSQRRGHPMREQYV.

This chain links TRBV5-6 with TRBJ2-3; 16 bases match TRBD2. The J segment lost 2 bases and the V segment lost 5 bases, leaving 8 bases of the junction unmatched. CDR1 SGHDT and CDR2 YYEEEE come from the germline V gene. CDR3 length equals 18 residues. CDR3 amino acids: CASSRPGLAGGFTDTQYF. The CDR3 DNA reads TGTGCCAGCAGTCGGCCGGGACTAGCGGGGGGGTTCACAGATACGCAGTATTTT.

This chain links TRBV7-6 with TRBJ2-5; TRBD2 matches 8 bases. The germline CDR1 and CDR2 sequences are SGHVS and FNYEAQ. CDR3 length equals 15 residues. The ends lost 3 bases at V and 2 bases at J; junction bases unmatched: 5. CDR3 sequence: CASSFMSSGQETQYF. CDR3 nucleotides: TGTGCCAGCAGCTTCATGTCTAGCGGGCAAGAGACCCAGTACTTC. The full variable domain, with the rest looked up from reference TRBV7-6 and TRBJ2-5, is GAGVSQSPRYKVTKRGQDVALRCDPISGHVSLYWYRQALGQGPEFLTYFNYEAQQDKSGLPNDRFSAERPEGSISTLTIQRTEQRDSAMYRCASSFMSSGQETQYFGPGTRLLVL.

The chain employs TRBV5-5 and TRBJ2-7, with D perhaps TRBD1 (6 bases). Trimming shortened V by 0 bases and J by 4 bases, and 14 bases separated the two germline ends. The CDR3 is 15 amino acids. CDR1 and CDR2 (germline): SGHKS, YYEKEE (reference sequence). The CDR3 nucleotides are TGTGCCAGCAGCTTGGAGTGGGGGCTCTTATACGAGCAGTACTTC. It codes for CASSLEWGLLYEQYF.

The rearrangement links TRBV24-1 to TRBJ2-4, with 8 positions matching TRBD2. Germline V lookup: CDR1 KGHDR, CDR2 SFDVKD. The V gene end was trimmed by 4 bases and the J gene end by 8 bases; junction bases not matched to a gene: 6. This CDR3 region has 14 residues. The CDR3 loop is CATSDAGGHDIQYF. The DNA of the CDR3 is TGTGCCACCAGTGACGCGGGGGGCCACGACATTCAGTACTTC.

This chain connects TRBV27 to TRBJ2-3; 10 positions match TRBD1. This CDR3 has 13 amino acids. Germline V lookup: CDR1 MNHEY, CDR2 SMNVEV (reference sequence). The V gene end was trimmed by 11 bases and the J gene end by 2 bases; junction bases not matched to a gene: 4. CDR3 in amino acids: CACRQGATDTQYF. The CDR3 DNA follows: TGTGCCTGCCGACAGGGGGCCACAGATACGCAGTATTTT.

The genes are TRBV19 and TRBJ2-3; 7 bases agree with TRBD1. The germline gives CDR1 LNHDA, CDR2 SQIVND (reference sequence). Losses at the gene ends were 1 base for V and 2 bases for J; bases not matched to a gene: 12. This CDR3 has 18 residues. The CDR3 loop is CASSIGTGRLAHTDTQYF. CDR3 sequence (DNA): TGTGCCAGTAGTATAGGGACAGGACGACTCGCCCACACAGATACGCAGTATTTT.

The J gene is TRBJ2-3, the V gene TRBV18, with TRBD1 matching over 8 bases. CDR3 length equals 16 residues. Germline lookup yields CDR1 KGHSH and CDR2 LQKENI. V was clipped by 3 bases and J by 4 bases; unmatched bases: 9. The DNA for the CDR3 is TGTGCCAGCTCACCCCCGGGACAGGCAAACCCAGATACGCAGTATTTT. This sequence encodes CASSPPGQANPDTQYF.

This chain uses TRBV7-2 with TRBJ2-3; 8 nucleotides agree with TRBD2. CDR1 SGHTA and CDR2 FQGNSA come from the germline V gene. V lost 5 bases to trimming and J lost 1 base; unmatched junction nucleotides: 5. This CDR3 comprises 15 residues. The CDR3 spells CASSNALAGTDTQYF. The CDR3 nucleotides read TGTGCCAGCAGCAATGCACTAGCGGGCACAGATACGCAGTATTTT.

This clone was observed a handful of times. This sample also contains other DNA sequences that code for the same CDR3. The J gene is TRBJ1-1, the V gene TRBV6-1; a weak D match, TRBD1 (5 bases). CDR1 is MNHNS and CDR2 is SASEGT in the germline V gene. The CDR3 runs to 13 residues. Trimming shortened V by 3 bases and J by 1 base, and 6 bases separated the two germline ends. Here the CDR3 DNA reads TGTGCCAGCAGTGAGCAGGGGAACACTGAAGCTTTCTTT. It encodes CASSEQGNTEAFF.